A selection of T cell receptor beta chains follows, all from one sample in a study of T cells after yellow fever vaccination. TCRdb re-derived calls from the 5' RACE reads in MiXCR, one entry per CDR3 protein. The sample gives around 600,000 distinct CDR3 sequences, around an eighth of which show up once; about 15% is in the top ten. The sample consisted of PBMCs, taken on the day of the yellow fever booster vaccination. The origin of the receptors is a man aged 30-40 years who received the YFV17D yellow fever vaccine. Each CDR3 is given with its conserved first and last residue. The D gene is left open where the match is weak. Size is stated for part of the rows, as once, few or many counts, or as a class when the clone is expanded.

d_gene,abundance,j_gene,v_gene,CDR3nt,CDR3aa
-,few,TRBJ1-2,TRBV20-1,TGCAGTGCCCCCAAGGGCCCAGGGGACTATGGCTACACCTTC,CSAPKGPGDYGYTF
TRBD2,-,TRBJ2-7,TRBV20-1,TGCAGTGCTAGAACGGCGCTAGCGGGGGGGAATTACGAGCAGTACTTC,CSARTALAGGNYEQYF
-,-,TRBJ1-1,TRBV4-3,TGCGCCAGCAGCCAGGACACAGGGCGCACTGAAGCTTTCTTT,CASSQDTGRTEAFF
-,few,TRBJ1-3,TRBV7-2,TGTGCCAGCAGCCCAGCCGGGACCATCTCTGGAAACACCATATATTTT,CASSPAGTISGNTIYF
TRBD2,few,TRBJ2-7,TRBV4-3,TGCGCCAGCAGCGTAAGCGGGAGCCACGAGCAGTACTTC,CASSVSGSHEQYF
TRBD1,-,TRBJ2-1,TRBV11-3,TGTGCCAGCAGCCCGGGGGGACAGGGGTACTACAATGAGCAGTTCTTC,CASSPGGQGYYNEQFF
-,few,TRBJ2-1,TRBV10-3,TGTGCCATCAGTGAGTTATCGGGTTTCTACAATGAGCAGTTCTTC,CAISELSGFYNEQFF
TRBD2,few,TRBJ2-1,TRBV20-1,TGCAGTGCAACCATAGCGGGGACTTCCTACAATGAGCAGTTCTTC,CSATIAGTSYNEQFF
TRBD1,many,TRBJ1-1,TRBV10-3,TGTGCCATCAGTGAGGGATTCAGGGACAGCCAGATTATGAACACTGAAGCTTTCTTT,CAISEGFRDSQIMNTEAFF
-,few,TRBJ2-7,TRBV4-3,TGCGCCAGCAGCCAAGCCGATTACTTCAGGGGCGCTACCTACGAGCAGTACTTC,CASSQADYFRGATYEQYF
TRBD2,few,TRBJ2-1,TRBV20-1,TGCAGTGCTAGAGAAGCGGGAGGGCCCTACAATGAGCAGTTCTTC,CSAREAGGPYNEQFF
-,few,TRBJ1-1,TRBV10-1,TGCGCCAGCAGTGAGATGGTGGGGGACACTGAAGCTTTCTTT,CASSEMVGDTEAFF
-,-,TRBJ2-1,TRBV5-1,TGCGCCAGCAGCCCCGATGGAGATTCCTCCTACAATGAGCAGTTCTTC,CASSPDGDSSYNEQFF
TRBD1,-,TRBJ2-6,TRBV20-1,TGCAGTGCTAGTACCCAGGGGGCTGGGGCCAACGTCCTGACTTTC,CSASTQGAGANVLTF
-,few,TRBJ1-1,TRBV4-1,TGCGCCAGCAGCCAAGAAGCGGGTTACACTGAAGCTTTCTTT,CASSQEAGYTEAFF
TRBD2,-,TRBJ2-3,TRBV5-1,TGCGCCAGCAGGGGACTAGCGGGAGACAAGAACACAGATACGCAGTATTTT,CASRGLAGDKNTDTQYF
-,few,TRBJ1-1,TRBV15,TGTGCCACCAGCAGGGAGACGGGCGAAGCTTTCTTT,CATSRETGEAFF
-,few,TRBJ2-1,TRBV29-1,TGCAGCGTACTAGTTGGTTATGAGCAGTTCTTC,CSVLVGYEQFF
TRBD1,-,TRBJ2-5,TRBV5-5,TGTGCCAGCAGCTCGTTACAGGGGCAGGAGACCCAGTACTTC,CASSSLQGQETQYF
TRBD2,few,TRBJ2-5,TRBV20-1,TGCAGTGCTAGACCCTCGGCTAGCGGGAATACCCAGTACTTC,CSARPSASGNTQYF